This paragraph covers one T cell receptor (beta chain) sequence. Its matching antigen is unknown. This entry belongs to a study of cytomegalovirus exposure and HLA in healthy donors. About the research overall: Researchers found that roughly 81% of 398 genotyped donors fell within the Caucasian-associated ancestry cluster.

Germline CDR1 and CDR2: SGHKS and YYEKEE (reference sequence). The CDR3 spans 15 residues. Trimming removed 1 base from V and 0 bases from J, with 5 bases in between. Both 60 Vbeta primers and 13 Jbeta primers went into the PCR. The method was immunoSEQ multiplex PCR; TCRdb's version includes in-frame clones alone and lacks a portion of them. The sample includes 150,000 or so clones, about 84% of them seen just once. Overall study findings and caveats: Indistinguishable V segments, including TRBV6-2 and TRBV6-3, were excluded. A highly shared variant cluster was judged a likely technical artifact. In a later analysis, several top co-occurrence clusters appeared linked to parvovirus B19, influenza, CMV and Epstein-Barr virus.

This TCR was sampled from a man aged 45-60 years in good health and CMV-seropositive. The chain links TRBV5-5 to TRBJ2-6, with a possible D match to TRBD1 (5 bases). Sequencing was performed on PBMCs. This CDR3 is CASSLTGSGANVLTF. The CDR3 DNA follows: TGTGCCAGCAGCTTGACAGGCTCTGGGGCCAACGTCCTGACTTTC.